This TCR beta chain was retrieved from a study of T cells in Graves' hyperthyroidism and ophthalmopathy. Germline loops: CDR1 SNHLY, CDR2 FYNNEI. The CDR3 has 15 amino acids. V shed 9 bases, J shed 9 bases, and the junction held 15 bases outside the gene matches. Amplified TCR beta CDR3 regions came from RNA transcripts. HTBI primers were used for first-round RT-PCR of the TCR CDR3. Each CDR3 protein gets one entry after TCRdb re-called the multiplex PCR reads with MiXCR. The data hold under 450,000 distinct CDR3 sequences, with around 14% observed a single time. This clonotype has at least ten counts. Graves' hyperthyroidism was deemed stable absent ophthalmopathy progression within 18 months. Each patient was aged 18 to 65 and had newly diagnosed hyperthyroidism of under 2 months' duration. Patients were excluded for uncontrolled infection, other autoimmune disease, pregnancy or lactation. The PBMCs studied were ones that came from about 10 ml fresh peripheral blood.

This receptor was obtained from a woman younger than 35 with Graves' hyperthyroidism. This rearrangement joins TRBV2 to TRBJ2-1, with 9 positions matching TRBD2. Specimen: blood. CDR3 DNA: TGTGCCAGTACTCCTTCCGGGACTAGCTTAAGTGAGCAGTTCTTC. Residues: CASTPSGTSLSEQFF.